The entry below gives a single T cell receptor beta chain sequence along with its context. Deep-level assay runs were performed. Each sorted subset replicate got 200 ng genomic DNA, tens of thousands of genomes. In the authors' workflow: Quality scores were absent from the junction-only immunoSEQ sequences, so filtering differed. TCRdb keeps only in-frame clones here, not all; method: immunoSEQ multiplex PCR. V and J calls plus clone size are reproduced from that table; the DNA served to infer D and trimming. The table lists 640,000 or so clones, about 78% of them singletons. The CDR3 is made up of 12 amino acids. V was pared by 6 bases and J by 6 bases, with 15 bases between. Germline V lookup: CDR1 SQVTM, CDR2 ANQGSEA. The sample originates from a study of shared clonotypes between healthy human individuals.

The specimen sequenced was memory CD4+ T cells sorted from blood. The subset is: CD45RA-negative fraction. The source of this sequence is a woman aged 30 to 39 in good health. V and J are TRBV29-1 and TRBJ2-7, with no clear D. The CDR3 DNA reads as TGCAGCGTCCCCCCAGAGGCCGCCGAGCAGTACTTC. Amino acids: CSVPPEAAEQYF.